A single sample is the source of the 12 T cell receptor beta chains below, sequenced in a study of OX40 agonist ivuxolimab in advanced cancers. The data were produced by immunoSEQ multiplex PCR, yet TCRdb's version contains in-frame clones alone and is incomplete. The sample lists tens of thousands of clones; around three quarters were seen once. The material was CD4+ or CD8+ T cells sorted from blood, obtained in a trial of the OX40 agonist ivuxolimab. Source of these receptors: an adult with an advanced solid tumor such as melanoma, head and neck, liver or kidney cancer.

V gene TRBV7-6 combines with J gene TRBJ2-3; D remains unclear. Per germline, CDR1 SGHVS and CDR2 FNYEAQ. V shed 0 bases and J shed 0 bases, with 7 bases lying between them. The CDR3 is made up of 15 amino acids. This chain's CDR3 is CASSLAGASTDTQYF. The CDR3 DNA reads TGTGCCAGCAGCTTAGCGGGCGCTAGCACAGATACGCAGTATTTT. Variable domain in full (rest from reference TRBV7-6 and TRBJ2-3): GAGVSQSPRYKVTKRGQDVALRCDPISGHVSLYWYRQALGQGPEFLTYFNYEAQQDKSGLPNDRFSAERPEGSISTLTIQRTEQRDSAMYRCASSLAGASTDTQYFGPGTRLTVL.

The chain couples TRBV7-8 to TRBJ2-5, with TRBD1 as a possible D gene (6 bases). With the DNA end fitting TRBJ2-7 better, the J assignment may be wrong. From germline, CDR1 is SGHVS and CDR2 FQNEAQ. The CDR3 loop spans 12 amino acids. The DNA of the CDR3 is TGTGCCAGCAGCCCGGGACACTACGAGCAGTACTTC. As protein: CASSPGHYEQYF.

This clone was counted once. This chain connects TRBV11-2 to TRBJ2-3; 10 positions agree with TRBD2. V lost 2 bases, J lost 7 bases, and 9 bases stayed unmatched. Germline loops: CDR1 SGHAT, CDR2 FQNNGV. This CDR3 has 16 residues. The DNA for the CDR3 is TGTGCCAGCAGCTTAACTAGCGGGGCAGGTTCCTATACGCAGTATTTT. Translating gives CASSLTSGAGSYTQYF.

The rearrangement links TRBV19 to TRBJ2-7; D gene uncertain. V was pared by 3 bases and J by 5 bases, with 14 bases between. The CDR3 spans 14 residues. Germline V gene sequence: CDR1 LNHDA, CDR2 SQIVND (reference sequence). The CDR3 region has the DNA TGTGCCAGTAGTATCTTCCAGGCAACTAACGAGCAGTACTTC. Translated, it gives CASSIFQATNEQYF. The full variable domain, with the rest looked up from reference TRBV19 and TRBJ2-7, is DGGITQSPKYLFRKEGQNVTLSCEQNLNHDAMYWYRQDPGQGLRLIYYSQIVNDFQKGDIAEGYSVSREKKESFPLTVTSAQKNPTAFYLCASSIFQATNEQYFGPGTRLTVT.

The gene calls are TRBV5-6 and TRBJ2-1; tentatively, D is TRBD1 (6 bases). V was clipped by 3 bases and J by 8 bases, with 15 bases between them. The CDR3 contains 14 residues. Germline loops: CDR1 SGHDT, CDR2 YYEEEE. This CDR3 reads CASSYEETGHEQFF. CDR3 DNA: TGTGCCAGCAGCTACGAGGAAACAGGGCATGAGCAGTTCTTC.

This chain links TRBV9 with TRBJ1-2, with 8 bases that match TRBD1. The CDR3 sequence is 15 residues long. In germline, CDR1 is SGDLS, CDR2 YYNGEE. V trimming: 3 bases; J trimming: 2 bases; junction bases outside the gene matches: 6. Here the CDR3 DNA reads TGTGCCAGCAGCGCCCCGGACAGGGCGAACTATGGCTACACCTTC. It encodes CASSAPDRANYGYTF.

As concerns this clone: One end of the junction fails to match germline, which may point to a read error. The CDR3 bases are TGTGCCAGCAGTTACTCCACCGGACAGGGGCAATCTTATTTT. It translates to CASSYSTGQGQSYF. The chain is built from TRBV6-5 and TRBJ1-1; 9 bases fit TRBD1. The CDR3 is made up of 14 amino acids. Germline assignment: CDR1 MNHEY and CDR2 SVGAGI.

V usage is TRBV10-1 and J usage is TRBJ1-5; possible D gene TRBD1, 5 bases. The CDR3 has 13 residues. V lost 3 bases to trimming and J lost 3 bases, with 6 bases between them. The germline V gene encodes CDR1 WNHNN and CDR2 SYGVQD (reference sequence). The CDR3 region has the DNA TGCGCCAGCAGTGAACAGGTCAATCAGCCCCAGCATTTT. Its protein product is CASSEQVNQPQHF.

A few counts support this clone. This chain joins TRBV6-4 and TRBJ1-1, with D uncertain. Trimming took 6 bases from V and 1 from J, leaving 9 bases between them. This CDR3 has 13 amino acids. Germline CDR1 MRHNA, CDR2 SNTAGT. For the CDR3, the DNA is TGTGCCAGCAGCGCGACTTCGAACACTGAAGCTTTCTTT. It specifies CASSATSNTEAFF.

The chain combines TRBV18 with TRBJ2-7; D tentatively reads TRBD1 or TRBD2 (5 bases each). The CDR3 is made up of 12 amino acids. Between the trimmed V and J ends, which lost 3 bases and 4 bases, there was a span of 7 bases. CDR1 and CDR2 from the germline V gene are KGHSH and LQKENI. The CDR3 DNA follows: TGTGCCAGCTCACCGGGGGAGTACGAGCAGTACTTC. It encodes CASSPGEYEQYF.

In this sample, this clone turned up once. V and J are TRBV28 and TRBJ1-1; weak D call: TRBD1 (6 bases). V was trimmed by 7 bases and J by 1 base, leaving 10 bases between them. This CDR3 is built from 13 residues. Germline V gene data show CDR1 as MDHEN and CDR2 as SYDVKM. The CDR3 DNA is TGTGCCAGCATCCCCAGGGGGAACACTGAAGCTTTCTTT. Residues: CASIPRGNTEAFF.

This rearrangement joins TRBV5-4 to TRBJ1-3, with 12 bases that match TRBD1. The CDR3 sequence is 18 residues long. Trimming removed 3 bases from V and 2 bases from J; junction bases left unmatched: 9. Germline-derived CDR1 and CDR2 are SGHNT and YYREEE (reference sequence). CDR3 protein: CASSSGRDRGLTGNTIYF. The CDR3 DNA reads as TGTGCCAGCAGCTCGGGCCGGGACAGGGGGCTCACTGGAAACACCATATATTTT.